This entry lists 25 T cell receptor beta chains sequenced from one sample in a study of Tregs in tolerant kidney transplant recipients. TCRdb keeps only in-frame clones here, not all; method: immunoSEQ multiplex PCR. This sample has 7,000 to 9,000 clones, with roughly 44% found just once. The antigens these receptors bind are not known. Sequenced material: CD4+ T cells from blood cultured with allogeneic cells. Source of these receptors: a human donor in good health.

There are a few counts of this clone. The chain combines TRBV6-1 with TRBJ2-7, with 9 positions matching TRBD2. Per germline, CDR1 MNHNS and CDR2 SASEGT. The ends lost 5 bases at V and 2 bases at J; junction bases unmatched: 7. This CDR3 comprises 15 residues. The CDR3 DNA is TGTGCCAGCAGTCGTCTGGCGGGAGGGGCCTACGAGCAGTACTTC. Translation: CASSRLAGGAYEQYF.

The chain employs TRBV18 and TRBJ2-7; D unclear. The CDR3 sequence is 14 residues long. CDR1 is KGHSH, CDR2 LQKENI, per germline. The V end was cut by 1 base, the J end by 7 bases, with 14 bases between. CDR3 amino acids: CASSPLAPPGEQYF. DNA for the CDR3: TGTGCCAGCTCACCACTGGCCCCCCCCGGGGAGCAGTACTTC. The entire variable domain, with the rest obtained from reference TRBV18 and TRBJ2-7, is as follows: NAGVMQNPRHLVRRRGQEARLRCSPMKGHSHVYWYRQLPEEGLKFMVYLQKENIIDESGMPKERFSAEFPKEGPSILRIQQVVRGDSAAYFCASSPLAPPGEQYFGPGTRLTVT.

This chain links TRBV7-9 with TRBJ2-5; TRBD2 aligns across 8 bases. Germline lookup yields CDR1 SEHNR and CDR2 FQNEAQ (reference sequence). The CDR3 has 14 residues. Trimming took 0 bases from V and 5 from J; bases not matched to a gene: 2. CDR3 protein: CASSLAGLAETQYF. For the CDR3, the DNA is TGTGCCAGCAGCTTAGCCGGACTAGCCGAGACCCAGTACTTC.

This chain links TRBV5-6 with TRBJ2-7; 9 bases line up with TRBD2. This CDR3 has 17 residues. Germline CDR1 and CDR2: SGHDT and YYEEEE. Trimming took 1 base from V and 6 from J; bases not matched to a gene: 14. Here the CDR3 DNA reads TGTGCCAGCAGCTTGACGGCGGGAGGGCCGCGGGGTCTCGAGCAGTACTTC. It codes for CASSLTAGGPRGLEQYF. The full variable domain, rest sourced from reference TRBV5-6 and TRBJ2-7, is DAGVTQSPTHLIKTRGQQVTLRCSPKSGHDTVSWYQQALGQGPQFIFQYYEEEERQRGNFPDRFSGHQFPNYSSELNVNALLLGDSALYLCASSLTAGGPRGLEQYFGPGTRLTVT.

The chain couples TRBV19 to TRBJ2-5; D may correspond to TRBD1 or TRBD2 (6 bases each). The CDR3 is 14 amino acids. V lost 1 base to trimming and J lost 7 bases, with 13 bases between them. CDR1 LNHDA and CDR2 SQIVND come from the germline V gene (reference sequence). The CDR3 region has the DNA TGTGCCAGTAGTATAGTCGGGGGCGCGGGGACCCAGTACTTC. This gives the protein CASSIVGGAGTQYF.

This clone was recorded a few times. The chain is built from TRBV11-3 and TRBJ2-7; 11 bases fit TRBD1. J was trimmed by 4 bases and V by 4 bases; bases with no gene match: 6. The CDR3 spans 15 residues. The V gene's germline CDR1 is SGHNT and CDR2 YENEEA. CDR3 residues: CASSYRRDRGYEQYF. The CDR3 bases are TGTGCCAGCAGCTACCGCCGGGACAGGGGGTACGAGCAGTACTTC.

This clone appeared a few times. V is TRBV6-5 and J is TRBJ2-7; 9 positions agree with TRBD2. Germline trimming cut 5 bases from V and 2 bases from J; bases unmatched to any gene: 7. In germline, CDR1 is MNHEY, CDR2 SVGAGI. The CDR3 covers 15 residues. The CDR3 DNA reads TGTGCCAGCAGTCGTCTGGCGGGAGGGGCCTACGAGCAGTACTTC. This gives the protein CASSRLAGGAYEQYF.

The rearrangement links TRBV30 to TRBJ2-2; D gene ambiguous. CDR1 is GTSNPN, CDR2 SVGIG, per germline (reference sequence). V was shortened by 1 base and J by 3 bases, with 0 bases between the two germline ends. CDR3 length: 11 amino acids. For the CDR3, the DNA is TGTGCCTGGAGTGACACCGGGGAGCTGTTTTTT. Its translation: CAWSDTGELFF.

The CDR3 spells CSATISYGYTF. For the CDR3, the DNA is TGCAGTGCTACTATAAGCTATGGCTACACCTTC. V and J are TRBV20-1 and TRBJ1-2; D unresolved. CDR1 is DFQATT, CDR2 SNEGSKA, per germline (reference sequence). The CDR3 is 11 residues long. Trimming pared 4 bases from V and 4 bases from J, leaving 7 bases between.

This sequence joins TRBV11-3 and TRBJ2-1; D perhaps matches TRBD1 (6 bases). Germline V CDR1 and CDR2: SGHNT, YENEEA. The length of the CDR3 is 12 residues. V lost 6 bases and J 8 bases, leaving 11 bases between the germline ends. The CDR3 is CASSSQGDEQFF. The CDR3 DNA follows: TGTGCCAGCAGTTCACAGGGAGATGAGCAGTTCTTC.

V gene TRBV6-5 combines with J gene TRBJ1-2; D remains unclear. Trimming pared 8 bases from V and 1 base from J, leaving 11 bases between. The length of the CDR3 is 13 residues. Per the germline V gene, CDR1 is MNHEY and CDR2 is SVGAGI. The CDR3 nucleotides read TGTGCCAGCGGTGACCAAGTTAACTATGGCTACACCTTC. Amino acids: CASGDQVNYGYTF.

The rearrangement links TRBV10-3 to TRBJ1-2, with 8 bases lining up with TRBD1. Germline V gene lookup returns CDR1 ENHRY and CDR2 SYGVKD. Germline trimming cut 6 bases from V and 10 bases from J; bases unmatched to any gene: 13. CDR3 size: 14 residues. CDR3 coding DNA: TGTGCCATCAGATCGTTACAGGGGGAAGAGGACTACACCTTC. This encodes CAIRSLQGEEDYTF.

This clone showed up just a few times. The CDR3 DNA reads as TGTGCCAGCTCACCGCAGACTAGCGGGGGCTCCAATGAGCAGTTCTTC. Translated: CASSPQTSGGSNEQFF. V and J are TRBV18 and TRBJ2-1; 12 bases match TRBD2. The germline gives CDR1 KGHSH, CDR2 LQKENI. CDR3 length: 16 residues. The trim removed 3 bases at V and 6 bases at J, leaving 6 bases unmatched.

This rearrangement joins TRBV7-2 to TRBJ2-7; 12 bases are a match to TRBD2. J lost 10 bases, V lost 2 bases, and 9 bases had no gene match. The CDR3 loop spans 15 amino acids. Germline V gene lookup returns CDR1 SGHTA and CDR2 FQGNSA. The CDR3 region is CASSLPLAGGDQQYF. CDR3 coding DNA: TGTGCCAGCAGCTTACCTCTAGCGGGGGGGGACCAACAGTACTTC.

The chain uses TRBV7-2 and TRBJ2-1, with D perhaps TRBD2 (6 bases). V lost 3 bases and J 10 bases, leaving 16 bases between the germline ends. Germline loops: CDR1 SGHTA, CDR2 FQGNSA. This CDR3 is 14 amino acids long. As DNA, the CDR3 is TGTGCCAGCAGCTTGGGCCCTAGCGCCCGAGAGCAGTTCTTC. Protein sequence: CASSLGPSAREQFF.

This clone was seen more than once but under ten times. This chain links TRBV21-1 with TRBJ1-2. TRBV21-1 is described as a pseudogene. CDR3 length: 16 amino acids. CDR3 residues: CASSKKGSPKADGYTF. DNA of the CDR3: TGTGCCAGCAGCAAAAAGGGTAGCCCCAAAGCAGATGGCTACACCTTC.

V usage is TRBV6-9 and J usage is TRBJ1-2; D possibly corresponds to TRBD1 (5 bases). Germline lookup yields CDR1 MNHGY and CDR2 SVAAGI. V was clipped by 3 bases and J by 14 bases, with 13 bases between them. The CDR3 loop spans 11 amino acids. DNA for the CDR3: TGTGCCAGCAGTTACGCGGGGACTAATACCTTC. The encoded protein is CASSYAGTNTF.

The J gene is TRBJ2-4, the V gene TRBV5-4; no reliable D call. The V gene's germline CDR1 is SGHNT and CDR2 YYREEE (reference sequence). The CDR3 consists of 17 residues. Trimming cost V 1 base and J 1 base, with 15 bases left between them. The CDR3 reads CASSLMRWEGAKNIQYF. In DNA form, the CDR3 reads TGTGCCAGCAGCTTGATGAGGTGGGAAGGGGCCAAAAACATTCAGTACTTC.

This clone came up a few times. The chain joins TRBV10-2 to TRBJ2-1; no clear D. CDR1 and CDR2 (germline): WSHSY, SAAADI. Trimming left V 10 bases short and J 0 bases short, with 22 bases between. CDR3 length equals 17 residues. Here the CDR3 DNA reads TGCGCCACTAGAAGGTCGAGCATTTCGGCCTCCTACAATGAGCAGTTCTTC. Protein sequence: CATRRSSISASYNEQFF.

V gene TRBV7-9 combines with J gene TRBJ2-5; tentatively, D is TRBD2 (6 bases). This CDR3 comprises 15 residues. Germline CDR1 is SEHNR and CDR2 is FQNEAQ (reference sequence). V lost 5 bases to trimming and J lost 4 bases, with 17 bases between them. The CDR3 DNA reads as TGTGCCAGCAGCCCGACGCTAGGAGGGCGAGAGACCCAGTACTTC. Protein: CASSPTLGGRETQYF.

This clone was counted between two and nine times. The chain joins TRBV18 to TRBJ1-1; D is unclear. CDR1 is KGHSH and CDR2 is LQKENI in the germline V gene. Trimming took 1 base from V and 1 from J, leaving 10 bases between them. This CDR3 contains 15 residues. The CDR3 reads CASSPREGGNTEAFF. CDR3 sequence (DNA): TGTGCCAGCTCACCACGTGAAGGTGGGAACACTGAAGCTTTCTTT.

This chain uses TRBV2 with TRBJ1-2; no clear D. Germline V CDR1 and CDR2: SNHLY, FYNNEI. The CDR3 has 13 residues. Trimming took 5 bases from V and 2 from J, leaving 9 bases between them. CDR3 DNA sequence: TGTGCCAGCAGTACCTCACGGAACTATGGCTACACCTTC. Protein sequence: CASSTSRNYGYTF.

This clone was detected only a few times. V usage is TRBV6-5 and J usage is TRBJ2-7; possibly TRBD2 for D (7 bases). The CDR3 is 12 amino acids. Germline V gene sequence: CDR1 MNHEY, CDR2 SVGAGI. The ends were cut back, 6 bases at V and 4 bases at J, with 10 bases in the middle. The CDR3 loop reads CASSRGAYEQYF. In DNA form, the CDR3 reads TGTGCCAGCAGCCGGGGGGCATACGAGCAGTACTTC.

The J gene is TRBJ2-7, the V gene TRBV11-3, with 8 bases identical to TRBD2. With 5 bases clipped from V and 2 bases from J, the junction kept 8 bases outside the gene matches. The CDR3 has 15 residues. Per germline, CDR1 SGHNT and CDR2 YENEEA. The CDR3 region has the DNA TGTGCCAGCAGCCTAAGACTAGCGAAGACCTACGAGCAGTACTTC. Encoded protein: CASSLRLAKTYEQYF. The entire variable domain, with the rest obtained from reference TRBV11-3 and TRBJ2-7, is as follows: EAGVVQSPRYKIIEKKQPVAFWCNPISGHNTLYWYLQNLGQGPELLIRYENEEAVDDSQLPKDRFSAERLKGVDSTLKIQPAELGDSAVYLCASSLRLAKTYEQYFGPGTRLTVT.

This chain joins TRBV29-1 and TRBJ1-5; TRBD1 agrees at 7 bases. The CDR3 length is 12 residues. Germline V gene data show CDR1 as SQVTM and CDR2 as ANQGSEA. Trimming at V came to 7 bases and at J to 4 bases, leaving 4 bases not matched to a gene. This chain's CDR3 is CSARTGNQPQHF. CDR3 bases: TGCAGCGCCAGGACAGGTAATCAGCCCCAGCATTTT.